These 5 T cell receptor beta chains were sequenced from one sample in a study of T cells after yellow fever vaccination. TCRdb re-analysed the 5' RACE reads in MiXCR, keeping a single row per CDR3 protein. The table includes some 260,000 distinct CDR3 sequences, about 5.2% detected once. Source: CD4+ T cells sorted from PBMCs, taken on the day of the yellow fever booster vaccination. All receptors derive from a man younger than 30 who received the YFV17D yellow fever vaccine.

The V and J genes are TRBV9 and TRBJ1-2, with D possibly matching TRBD1 (6 bases). Between the trimmed V and J ends, which lost 4 bases and 9 bases, there was a span of 13 bases. The CDR3 consists of 12 residues. From germline, CDR1 is SGDLS and CDR2 YYNGEE. The CDR3 protein is CASSTLQGSYTF. The CDR3 DNA is TGTGCCAGCAGCACCTTACAGGGAAGCTACACCTTC.

Ten or more counts support this clonotype. The chain uses TRBV12-5 and TRBJ2-4; D is uncertain. Germline V gene lookup returns CDR1 LGHNT and CDR2 FRNRAP. V was clipped by 3 bases and J by 1 base, with 10 bases between them. This CDR3 spans 15 amino acids. CDR3 in amino acids: CASGLRVSAKNIQYF. The CDR3 bases are TGTGCTAGTGGTTTAAGGGTATCGGCCAAAAACATTCAGTACTTC.

This clonotype was detected only a few times. The rearrangement uses TRBV6-2 or TRBV6-3 and TRBJ1-5; the match to TRBD1 covers 7 bases. The germline gives CDR1 MNHEY, CDR2 SVGEGT. Trimming removed 0 bases from V and 0 bases from J; junction bases left unmatched: 5. This CDR3 is built from 17 residues. The CDR3 loop reads CASSYSKGAYSNQPQHF. DNA of the CDR3: TGTGCCAGCAGTTACTCGAAGGGGGCCTATAGCAATCAGCCCCAGCATTTT.

This clonotype came up many times. The V gene is TRBV7-6, the J gene TRBJ2-2; D not certain. Germline CDR1 and CDR2: SGHVS and FNYEAQ. Trimming removed 5 bases at V and 7 bases at J, with 11 bases between. The CDR3 loop spans 13 amino acids. The DNA for the CDR3 is TGTGCCAGCAGCGAGGCCTGGGGCGGGGAGCTGTTTTTT. As protein: CASSEAWGGELFF.

This sequence joins TRBV2 and TRBJ1-1; no clear D. This CDR3 region has 11 residues. V lost 5 bases and J 11 bases, leaving 12 bases between the germline ends. CDR1 SNHLY and CDR2 FYNNEI come from the germline V gene. The CDR3 nucleotides are TGTGCCAGCAGTTATACTACGAACGCTTTCTTT. It specifies CASSYTTNAFF.